This passage covers 16 T cell receptor beta chains from one sample sequenced in a study of shared clonotypes between healthy human individuals (dated by TCRdb to the early 2020s). Library generation was performed with the immunoSEQ multiplex PCR assay. Imported from immuneACCESS, the table was reduced by TCRdb to in-frame sequences with V and J called. These copies leave out some clones; in studies compared against another copy, an unresolved V gene accounts for under half, and the cause of the remainder is not known. This sample gives about 1 million clones in total; about 77% of them show up just once. The top ten hold over 1.3% of the sample. Sequencing used memory CD4+ T cells sorted from blood. The cell subset or site tag for this specimen amounts to: CD45RA-negative fraction. The receptors here all came from a man younger than 30 in good health.

The CDR3 region has the DNA TGCGCCAGCAGCCGGGTGCGGGAGGAACGGTTCTTC. It specifies CASSRVREERFF. The chain uses TRBV4-1 and TRBJ2-1; 8 nucleotides agree with TRBD2. The V gene end was trimmed by 4 bases and the J gene end by 15 bases; junction bases not matched to a gene: 8. CDR3 length equals 12 residues. Germline V gene sequence: CDR1 MGHRA, CDR2 YSYEKL.

This rearrangement joins TRBV18 to TRBJ2-5; weak D call: TRBD1 (6 bases). CDR3 length: 15 residues. Trimming cost V 3 bases and J 5 bases, with 16 bases left between them. Germline V gives CDR1 KGHSH, CDR2 LQKENI. The CDR3 nucleotides are TGTGCCAGCTCACCGATAAAACAGGGTTGGGAGACCCAGTACTTC. Amino acid sequence: CASSPIKQGWETQYF.

This clone appeared many times. The same CDR3 is also encoded by other DNA sequences in this sample. The chain's CDR3 is CASSLGQGFTGELFF. CDR3 sequence (DNA): TGTGCCAGCAGCTTGGGCCAGGGGTTCACCGGGGAGCTGTTTTTT. J is TRBJ2-2 and V is TRBV5-8, with D possibly TRBD1 on 6 matching bases. Germline V gene sequence: CDR1 SGHTS, CDR2 YDEGEE. V lost 0 bases and J lost 4, with 10 bases in between. The CDR3 contains 15 residues.

V is TRBV5-1 and J is TRBJ2-5; D is unclear. The CDR3 length is 13 residues. Trimming removed 0 bases from V and 1 base from J, with 4 bases in between. CDR1 and CDR2 (germline): SGHRS, YFSETQ. This chain's CDR3 is CASSLGAQETQYF. The CDR3 region has the DNA TGCGCCAGCAGCTTGGGGGCCCAAGAGACCCAGTACTTC.

V and J are TRBV10-2 and TRBJ2-1; D remains ambiguous. Trimming pared 1 base from V and 5 bases from J, leaving 9 bases between. Germline lookup yields CDR1 WSHSY and CDR2 SAAADI. CDR3 length: 14 amino acids. CDR3 DNA sequence: TGCGCCAGCAGTGAGTTTCAGATAGACAATGAGCAGTTCTTC. Translating it yields CASSEFQIDNEQFF.

V usage is TRBV14 and J usage is TRBJ2-2, with 15 bases lining up with TRBD2. The ends lost 4 bases at V and 5 bases at J; junction bases unmatched: 8. Germline V gives CDR1 SGHDN, CDR2 FVKESK. This CDR3 spans 18 amino acids. The CDR3 loop is CASSPGLAGGSGTGELFF. CDR3 DNA: TGTGCCAGCAGCCCGGGACTAGCGGGGGGATCCGGGACCGGGGAGCTGTTTTTT.

The rearrangement uses TRBV7-9 and TRBJ1-6; no firm D call. Germline V gene data show CDR1 as SEHNR and CDR2 as FQNEAQ (reference sequence). The CDR3 spans 14 residues. V lost 4 bases and J lost 5, with 9 bases in between. In nucleotides, the CDR3 is TGTGCCAGCAGCTATAACAGCAATAATTCACCCCTCCACTTT. Translating it yields CASSYNSNNSPLHF. Variable domain in full (rest from reference TRBV7-9 and TRBJ1-6): DTGVSQNPRHKITKRGQNVTFRCDPISEHNRLYWYRQTLGQGPEFLTYFQNEAQLEKSRLLSDRFSAERPKGSFSTLEIQRTEQGDSAMYLCASSYNSNNSPLHFGNGTRLTVT.

The V gene is TRBV19, the J gene TRBJ2-7; D perhaps matches TRBD2 (6 bases). V lost 1 base to trimming and J lost 0 bases, with 10 bases between them. Germline V gene sequence: CDR1 LNHDA, CDR2 SQIVND (reference sequence). The CDR3 has 15 residues. CDR3 sequence reads: CASSIARGSSYEQYF. The CDR3 region has the DNA TGTGCCAGTAGTATAGCCCGGGGGTCCTCCTACGAGCAGTACTTC. Full variable domain (remainder filled in from reference TRBV19 and TRBJ2-7): DGGITQSPKYLFRKEGQNVTLSCEQNLNHDAMYWYRQDPGQGLRLIYYSQIVNDFQKGDIAEGYSVSREKKESFPLTVTSAQKNPTAFYLCASSIARGSSYEQYFGPGTRLTVT.

V usage is TRBV2 and J usage is TRBJ2-5; D is perhaps TRBD2 (5 bases). Trimming took 5 bases from V and 4 from J, leaving 8 bases between them. Per the germline V gene, CDR1 is SNHLY and CDR2 is FYNNEI. The CDR3 is 12 amino acids. DNA for the CDR3: TGTGCCAGCAGTTACCGGGGAGAGACCCAGTACTTC. Protein product: CASSYRGETQYF.

The chain is built from TRBV28 and TRBJ1-6, with TRBD1 identical over 10 bases. This CDR3 comprises 16 residues. Per germline, CDR1 MDHEN and CDR2 SYDVKM. The V segment lost 4 bases and the J segment 7 bases; nucleotides outside the gene matches: 7. CDR3 protein: CASSSLPGQGNSPLHF. The CDR3 nucleotides read TGTGCCAGCAGTTCCCTACCGGGACAGGGGAATTCACCCCTCCACTTT.

The CDR3 coding sequence is TGCGCCAGCAGCCGGACAGGGCCTACCTACGAGCAGTACTTC. Residues: CASSRTGPTYEQYF. The chain employs TRBV10-1 and TRBJ2-7; TRBD1 matches 8 bases. This CDR3 contains 14 residues. Trimming cost V 6 bases and J 2 bases; bases outside gene matches: 6. The V gene's germline CDR1 is WNHNN and CDR2 SYGVQD (reference sequence).

The rearrangement joins TRBV10-3 to TRBJ2-5; D is undetermined. The V gene lost 11 bases and the J gene lost 5 bases, with 9 bases spanning the gap. The CDR3 sequence is 10 residues long. The germline gives CDR1 ENHRY, CDR2 SYGVKD. The CDR3 sequence: CAVGGETQYF. The CDR3 nucleotides read TGTGCCGTCGGTGGGGAGACCCAGTACTTC.

V is TRBV19 and J is TRBJ2-1; 9 bases agree with TRBD2. The V segment lost 4 bases and the J segment 6 bases; nucleotides outside the gene matches: 7. CDR3 length: 15 residues. Germline V gene lookup returns CDR1 LNHDA and CDR2 SQIVND (reference sequence). CDR3 sequence (DNA): TGTGCCAGTAGTACTCCGGGACTAGCTGTCAATGAGCAGTTCTTC. Translating gives CASSTPGLAVNEQFF.

The chain couples TRBV7-2 to TRBJ2-1; D remains unclear. Germline V CDR1 and CDR2: SGHTA, FQGNSA. This CDR3 spans 14 amino acids. V lost 3 bases and J lost 3, with 9 bases in between. In nucleotides, the CDR3 is TGTGCCAGCAGCTTCCGGCAACTCTACAATGAGCAGTTCTTC. It is translated as CASSFRQLYNEQFF.

The chain has TRBV18 and TRBJ1-2; 8 bases line up with TRBD1. V dropped 4 bases and J dropped 3; count of bases not matched to a gene: 4. The CDR3 runs to 14 residues. The germline V gene has CDR1 KGHSH and CDR2 LQKENI. CDR3 amino acids: CASSQSTGDYGYTF. Written as DNA, the CDR3 is TGTGCCAGCTCACAATCGACAGGGGACTATGGCTACACCTTC.

The chain links TRBV30 to TRBJ1-3, with D unresolved. The V gene's germline CDR1 is GTSNPN and CDR2 SVGIG (reference sequence). The CDR3 runs to 11 residues. V lost 1 base to trimming and J lost 6 bases, with 4 bases between them. As DNA, the CDR3 is TGTGCCTGGAGTGCCTTAAACACCATATATTTT. Residues: CAWSALNTIYF.